This T cell receptor (beta chain) was observed in a study of graft-versus-host responses after intestinal transplantation. Repertoires were generated with immunoSEQ multiplex PCR, while TCRdb's copy carries only in-frame clones and drops some. Of around 99,000 clones detected, approximately 94% appear once; the ten largest clones hold about 2%. Germline V lookup: CDR1 MGHRA, CDR2 YSYEKL. J lost 0 bases, V lost 4 bases, and 4 bases had no gene match. The CDR3 length is 15 residues. This clone has only one observation. What it binds is unknown. This TCR was sampled from a human donor who received an intestinal transplant. V is TRBV4-1 and J is TRBJ2-5; 8 bases map to TRBD2. The source was unstimulated CD8+ T cells sorted from spleen or lymph node cells, collected before intestinal transplant. CDR3 amino acids: CASSPTSGNQETQYF. The CDR3 coding sequence is TGCGCCAGCAGCCCCACTAGCGGTAACCAAGAGACCCAGTACTTC.